This entry lists 16 T cell receptor beta chains sequenced from one sample in a study of T cell responses to AZD1222 COVID-19 vaccine (dated by TCRdb to the early 2020s). The library was obtained by the immunoSEQ multiplex PCR assay. Drawn from immuneACCESS, this table holds only the in-frame rearrangements with V and J called that TCRdb kept. Clones are partly lost; checked studies trace under half to an unresolved V gene and leave the rest unexplained. The sample records approximately 90,000 clones, over 70% of which are singletons. The biggest ten clones account for around 17% of the sample. The intended sense of this specimen's time point label: baseline before first vaccination. The material was peripheral blood, obtained on day 0 of AZD1222 vaccination. The receptors come from an adult in good health.

The chain links TRBV5-1 to TRBJ2-5; tentatively, D is TRBD1 or TRBD2 (5 bases each). This CDR3 has 15 residues. V was shortened by 2 bases and J by 5 bases, with 16 bases between the two germline ends. From germline, CDR1 is SGHRS and CDR2 YFSETQ. The CDR3 loop is CASSLEGSKSETQYF. The CDR3 region has the DNA TGCGCCAGCAGCTTAGAGGGGTCTAAGTCGGAGACCCAGTACTTC.

The gene calls are TRBV29-1 and TRBJ2-2; D is unclear. The CDR3 sequence is 14 residues long. Trimming shortened V by 2 bases and J by 0 bases, and 7 bases separated the two germline ends. Germline CDR1 reads SQVTM; CDR2 reads ANQGSEA. This CDR3 is CSVEPNPNTGELFF. The CDR3 nucleotides are TGCAGCGTTGAACCAAACCCGAACACCGGGGAGCTGTTTTTT.

This clone was observed a few times. The chain combines TRBV6-5 with TRBJ1-2; D remains unclear. V lost 7 bases to trimming and J lost 4 bases, with 10 bases between them. The germline gives CDR1 MNHEY, CDR2 SVGAGI. CDR3 length equals 12 residues. The CDR3 DNA sequence: TGTGCCAGCAACTCCGGGAGCTATGGCTACACCTTC. This codes for CASNSGSYGYTF.

This clone came up once. This CDR3 is CASSPHRRQGVPYEQYF. In nucleotides, the CDR3 is TGTGCCAGTAGTCCCCATCGAAGACAGGGAGTCCCCTACGAGCAGTACTTC. The rearrangement links TRBV19 to TRBJ2-7; TRBD1 agrees at 7 bases. The length of the CDR3 is 17 residues. CDR1 is LNHDA, CDR2 SQIVND, per germline (reference sequence). V gave up 5 bases and J gave up 2 bases; unmatched junction bases: 15.

The V gene is TRBV5-4, the J gene TRBJ1-1; 8 bases line up with TRBD1. Per the germline V gene, CDR1 is SGHNT and CDR2 is YYREEE (reference sequence). The CDR3 consists of 14 residues. V lost 4 bases to trimming and J lost 4 bases; unmatched junction nucleotides: 6. The CDR3 loop reads CASSLRTGSTEAFF. The CDR3 coding sequence is TGTGCCAGCAGCCTAAGGACAGGGAGCACTGAAGCTTTCTTT.

The chain recombines TRBV7-9 with TRBJ1-2; D uncertain. The CDR3 has 14 residues. V shed 5 bases and J shed 0 bases, with 10 bases lying between them. In germline, CDR1 is SEHNR, CDR2 FQNEAQ (reference sequence). This chain's CDR3 is CASSPDTANYGYTF. The CDR3 bases are TGTGCCAGCAGCCCGGATACAGCTAACTATGGCTACACCTTC.

The chain has TRBV4-2 and TRBJ2-3, with 10 bases matching TRBD2. Germline CDR1 and CDR2: LGHNA and YNFKEQ. The CDR3 is 18 residues long. With V trimmed by 4 bases and J by 1 base, 11 bases remained unmatched. The CDR3 DNA follows: TGTGCCAGCAGCCTGGAGCGGGAGGGCCACCGCCGCACAGATACGCAGTATTTT. Translated: CASSLEREGHRRTDTQYF.

The rearrangement links TRBV30 to TRBJ1-2; 10 positions agree with TRBD1. V lost 0 bases and J lost 8; bases outside the gene matches: 6. This CDR3 has 14 residues. Per germline, CDR1 GTSNPN and CDR2 SVGIG (reference sequence). Written as DNA, the CDR3 is TGTGCCTGGAGTGTACGGGACAGGGGCTTCGGCTACACCTTC. The encoded protein is CAWSVRDRGFGYTF.

The gene calls are TRBV6-5 and TRBJ1-3, with D tentatively TRBD1 (6 bases). V was clipped by 6 bases and J by 3 bases, with 12 bases between them. Per germline, CDR1 MNHEY and CDR2 SVGAGI. There are 14 residues in the CDR3. The CDR3 reads CASRAGVGGNTIYF. The DNA for the CDR3 is TGTGCCAGCAGGGCAGGGGTGGGTGGAAACACCATATATTTT.

This chain links TRBV27 with TRBJ1-5, with 11 positions matching TRBD1. This CDR3 comprises 16 residues. Germline V lookup: CDR1 MNHEY, CDR2 SMNVEV (reference sequence). V dropped 5 bases and J dropped 1; count of bases not matched to a gene: 4. The CDR3 here is CASSKRTGGSNQPQHF. The CDR3 coding sequence is TGTGCCAGCAGTAAACGGACAGGGGGCAGCAATCAGCCCCAGCATTTT.

This sequence joins TRBV15 and TRBJ2-5; TRBD1 is a possible D gene (5 bases). This CDR3 is 13 amino acids long. V lost 3 bases and J 3 bases, leaving 8 bases between the germline ends. The germline V gene encodes CDR1 LNHNV and CDR2 YYDKDF (reference sequence). CDR3 bases: TGTGCCACCAGCAGGCAAGGGGAAGAGACCCAGTACTTC. Translating it yields CATSRQGEETQYF.

The chain is built from TRBV4-2 and TRBJ1-1; D is uncertain. Germline values: CDR1 LGHNA, CDR2 YNFKEQ. CDR3 length: 14 amino acids. V shed 0 bases and J shed 8 bases, with 13 bases lying between them. The DNA of the CDR3 is TGTGCCAGCAGCCAAGATTCAGCCCTTGGGGAAGCTTTCTTT. It is translated as CASSQDSALGEAFF.

V usage is TRBV15 and J usage is TRBJ2-2; perhaps TRBD1 as D (6 bases). Germline V gene lookup returns CDR1 LNHNV and CDR2 YYDKDF (reference sequence). CDR3 length: 18 residues. V was cut by 5 bases and J by 4 bases, with 23 bases left in between. CDR3 in DNA: TGTGCCACCAGCCGAATAAGACAGGCCTCCGCCACCACCGGGGAGCTGTTTTTT. Protein: CATSRIRQASATTGELFF.

The V call is TRBV6-5, the J call TRBJ2-1; TRBD2 aligns across 10 bases. CDR3 length: 15 amino acids. Germline CDR1 reads MNHEY; CDR2 reads SVGAGI. V was pared by 6 bases and J by 10 bases, with 12 bases of the junction left unmatched. The CDR3: CASRVSLAGAREQFF. The CDR3 region has the DNA TGTGCCAGCAGAGTTAGTCTAGCGGGAGCTAGGGAGCAGTTCTTC.

This clone was counted between two and nine times. The chain recombines TRBV6-5 with TRBJ1-5; TRBD1 is a possible D gene (5 bases). Germline V gene sequence: CDR1 MNHEY, CDR2 SVGAGI. Trimming took off 9 bases at V and 6 bases at J, with 21 bases between the two ends. The CDR3 runs to 15 residues. The DNA for the CDR3 is TGTGCCAGGTCGGAGGGGCCGCTGGGGAGTCAGCCCCAGCATTTT. Protein sequence: CARSEGPLGSQPQHF.

The V and J genes are TRBV25-1 and TRBJ1-1; TRBD1 matches at 7 bases. CDR3 length equals 13 residues. J was trimmed by 3 bases and V by 7 bases; bases with no gene match: 5. Per the germline V gene, CDR1 is MGHDK and CDR2 is SYGVNS. In DNA, the CDR3 is TGTGCCAGCACCACAGGGGCGGACACTGAAGCTTTCTTT. Its translation: CASTTGADTEAFF.